This entry features one T cell receptor (beta chain) sequence. Its target is unknown. This CDR3 is 13 amino acids long. V lost 0 bases, J lost 3 bases, and 7 bases lay in between. In germline, CDR1 is SGHRS, CDR2 YFSETQ. The sample is drawn from a study of identical twins. General study findings and limits: Cross-sectional statistics, not tracking of the same donors, supported the conclusions.

TCRdb passed the 5' RACE reads through MiXCR, listing each CDR3 protein once. The sample lists roughly 720,000 distinct CDR3 sequences; about 20% were seen once. The same data also went into a second study, on T cells expressing NK-cell markers. From that report: Also leading the CD3+CD56-NKG2C+ fraction in a handful of donors were these clonotypes.

The chain employs TRBV5-1 and TRBJ2-7; D is ambiguous. The TCR was taken from a woman under 30 in good health. Input material: PBMCs. The CDR3 DNA follows: TGCGCCAGCAGCTTGGACCCGGACTACGAGCAGTACTTC. Translated: CASSLDPDYEQYF.